This is a list of T cell receptor beta chains from one sample in a study of beta chain features in type 1 diabetes. TCRdb's table, derived via immunoSEQ multiplex PCR, lists solely in-frame clones and lacks some. Of 350,000 to 450,000 clones detected, about 16% appear once; the ten largest clones hold under 0.02%. Material for sequencing was naive CD4+ T cells from blood. The receptor set was obtained from a woman younger than 30 in good health. The CDR3 runs from the conserved cysteine through the conserved F or W. Each record gives: J gene, V gene, D gene, clone size, CDR3 protein, CDR3 DNA. A D gene is named only where the DNA matches it firmly. Clone sizes are given selectively: once, few, many, or a class where the clone is expanded.

J: TRBJ2-7
V: TRBV12-5
D: TRBD1
size: NA
CDR3: CASGQQGGKSPVEQYF
DNA: TGTGCTAGTGGTCAACAGGGGGGTAAAAGTCCTGTCGAGCAGTACTTC

J: TRBJ1-5
V: TRBV19
D: NA
size: few
CDR3: CASSIGRDHQPQHF
DNA: TGTGCCAGTAGTATAGGCAGGGATCATCAGCCCCAGCATTTT

J: TRBJ2-3
V: TRBV29-1
D: NA
size: few
CDR3: CSVEGRTEGPDTQYF
DNA: TGCAGCGTTGAAGGACGGACGGAGGGGCCAGATACGCAGTATTTT

J: TRBJ2-5
V: TRBV15
D: TRBD1
size: NA
CDR3: CATSRRRGGLETQYF
DNA: TGTGCCACCAGCCGGCGGAGAGGGGGCTTGGAGACCCAGTACTTC

J: TRBJ1-5
V: TRBV4-2
D: NA
size: NA
CDR3: CASSQYQVNQPQHF
DNA: TGTGCCAGCAGCCAATACCAGGTTAATCAGCCCCAGCATTTT

J: TRBJ2-2
V: TRBV10-3
D: TRBD2
size: few
CDR3: CAISTLAEIPGELFF
DNA: TGTGCCATCAGCACTCTAGCGGAGATTCCCGGGGAGCTGTTTTTT

J: TRBJ2-7
V: TRBV5-1
D: NA
size: few
CDR3: CASSFPTGYEQYF
DNA: TGCGCCAGCAGCTTCCCGACAGGCTACGAGCAGTACTTC

J: TRBJ2-2
V: TRBV9
D: NA
size: few
CDR3: CASSTGLNTGELFF
DNA: TGTGCCAGCAGCACAGGGTTGAACACCGGGGAGCTGTTTTTT

J: TRBJ2-7
V: TRBV27
D: NA
size: NA
CDR3: CASSQRQASTYEQYF
DNA: TGTGCCAGCAGTCAAAGACAGGCCTCAACCTACGAGCAGTACTTC

J: TRBJ2-1
V: TRBV28
D: TRBD2
size: NA
CDR3: CASSLAGGLMNNEQFF
DNA: TGTGCCAGCAGTTTAGCGGGAGGGCTGATGAACAATGAGCAGTTCTTC

J: TRBJ1-2
V: TRBV9
D: TRBD1
size: NA
CDR3: CASSPSTGQLYGYTF
DNA: TGTGCCAGCAGCCCATCGACAGGGCAGCTCTATGGCTACACCTTC

J: TRBJ2-2
V: TRBV5-1
D: TRBD1
size: NA
CDR3: CASSSDGQGPGELFF
DNA: TGCGCCAGCAGCTCAGACGGACAGGGGCCCGGGGAGCTGTTTTTT

J: TRBJ2-7
V: TRBV30
D: NA
size: NA
CDR3: CAWRGAVEQYF
DNA: TGTGCCTGGAGAGGGGCGGTCGAGCAGTACTTC

J: TRBJ2-7
V: TRBV14
D: NA
size: NA
CDR3: CASSRQYEQYF
DNA: TGTGCCAGCAGCCGACAGTACGAGCAGTACTTC

J: TRBJ2-3
V: TRBV6-6
D: NA
size: NA
CDR3: CASRASTDTQYF
DNA: TGTGCCAGCAGAGCATCCACAGATACGCAGTATTTT

J: TRBJ1-1
V: TRBV5-5
D: NA
size: few
CDR3: CASSPLGAGTEAFF
DNA: TGTGCCAGCAGCCCGCTTGGCGCAGGCACTGAAGCTTTCTTT

J: TRBJ2-3
V: TRBV15
D: TRBD2
size: NA
CDR3: CATSRDWGLAGSTDTQYF
DNA: TGTGCCACCAGCAGAGATTGGGGACTAGCGGGGAGCACAGATACGCAGTATTTT

J: TRBJ1-2
V: TRBV5-4
D: NA
size: few
CDR3: CASSQGQWGYTF
DNA: TGTGCCAGCAGCCAAGGACAGTGGGGCTACACCTTC

J: TRBJ2-7
V: TRBV29-1
D: TRBD1
size: few
CDR3: CSTTGYASYEQYF
DNA: TGCAGCACGACAGGGTATGCCTCCTACGAGCAGTACTTC

J: TRBJ1-5
V: TRBV6-5
D: TRBD1
size: NA
CDR3: CASSSLTGGDQPQHF
DNA: TGTGCCAGCAGTTCCTTGACAGGGGGAGATCAGCCCCAGCATTTT

J: TRBJ2-3
V: TRBV25-1
D: NA
size: few
CDR3: CASSEYKKEAQYF
DNA: TGTGCCAGCAGTGAATATAAGAAGGAGGCGCAGTATTTT

J: TRBJ2-1
V: TRBV20-1
D: TRBD1
size: few
CDR3: CSETGLNEQFF
DNA: TGCAGTGAGACAGGGTTGAATGAGCAGTTCTTC

J: TRBJ1-5
V: TRBV7-2
D: TRBD1
size: NA
CDR3: CASSYTGGNQPQHF
DNA: TGTGCCAGCAGTTATACAGGGGGCAATCAGCCCCAGCATTTT